This record concerns one T cell receptor (beta chain) sequence. The read falls 3 residues short of the CDR3 end, and the missing part is taken from the germline J gene. CDR1 SGHVS and CDR2 FQNEAQ come from the germline V gene. This CDR3 has 14 amino acids. V was clipped by 4 bases and J by 7 bases; unmatched bases: 9. This specimen belongs to a study of T cells in women clearing cervical HPV infection. Study summary: Controls were women whose single incident HPV16 infection cleared within 12 months without precancer or cancer.

Here immunoSEQ multiplex PCR was the method, and the copy in TCRdb shows in-frame clones only, minus some. The clone table shows approximately 15,000 clones, with the ten largest holding about 7.6%. The chain links TRBV7-8 to TRBJ1-2; 7 nucleotides line up with TRBD1. The sequencing sample was made of blood buffy coat. The receptor comes from a woman between 18 and 70 years old with a cervical HPV16 infection that either progressed to CIN3+ or cleared (not recorded which). The CDR3 protein is CASSSPDRKIGYTF. Incomplete CDR3 DNA: TGTGCCAGCAGCTCCCCGGACAGGAAGATTGGC. The complete variable domain, with remaining parts taken from reference TRBV7-8 and TRBJ1-2, reads GAGVSQSPRYKVAKRGQDVALRCDPISGHVSLFWYQQALGQGPEFLTYFQNEAQLDKSGLPSDRFFAERPEGSVSTLKIQRTQQEDSAVYLCASSSPDRKIGYTFGSGTRLTVV.